The source of this TCR beta chain is a study of T cells in localized non-small cell lung cancer. Germline assignment: CDR1 MDHEN and CDR2 SYDVKM. The CDR3 is 15 amino acids. Trimming stripped 10 bases from V and 2 bases from J, with 19 bases between. This table comes from immunoSEQ multiplex PCR, and its TCRdb copy is limited to in-frame clones, with some not included. Seen here are about 21,000 clones, 80% to 90% observed once, and the top ten hold approximately 7%. The TCR originated in a male donor at least 60 years old with stage I squamous cell lung carcinoma. The sequences come from peripheral blood, collected before any cancer treatment. This rearrangement joins TRBV28 to TRBJ2-3; perhaps D is TRBD1 or TRBD2 (5 bases each). CDR3 loop: CATANGAGTTDTQYF. In DNA form, the CDR3 reads TGTGCCACCGCAAACGGGGCCGGGACCACAGATACGCAGTATTTT.